One sample yielded the 19 T cell receptor beta chains listed below, sequenced in a study of T cell responses to AZD1222 COVID-19 vaccine. Measured with immunoSEQ multiplex PCR; TCRdb has only the in-frame clones, and not every one. The sample lists under 200,000 clones, around 90% occurring once. The source material was peripheral blood, sampled 28 days after the second dose of the MenACWY control vaccine. Receptors were obtained from an adult who received the MenACWY meningococcal vaccine as a control.

J is TRBJ1-2 and V is TRBV5-4; D is ambiguous. Germline CDR1 reads SGHNT; CDR2 reads YYREEE (reference sequence). The CDR3 contains 11 residues. Trimming cost V 1 base and J 7 bases, with 5 bases left between them. Here the CDR3 reads CASSLFGGYTF. The CDR3 region has the DNA TGTGCCAGCAGCTTGTTTGGTGGCTACACCTTC.

This chain joins TRBV29-1 and TRBJ1-1; a possible D gene is TRBD1 (5 bases). CDR1 and CDR2 from the germline V gene are SQVTM and ANQGSEA. Trimming took 4 bases from V and 4 from J, leaving 13 bases between them. There are 13 residues in the CDR3. The CDR3 DNA sequence: TGCAGCGTTGCATGGGACCCGAGCACTGAAGCTTTCTTT. This encodes CSVAWDPSTEAFF.

The chain links TRBV6-4 to TRBJ2-3; 9 bases agree with TRBD2. V shed 4 bases, J shed 3 bases, and the junction held 5 bases outside the gene matches. The length of the CDR3 is 15 residues. Germline CDR1 and CDR2: MRHNA and SNTAGT. The CDR3, as DNA: TGTGCCAGCAGTGGGGAAGCGGGAGGAACAGATACGCAGTATTTT. Translating it yields CASSGEAGGTDTQYF.

This rearrangement joins TRBV6-5 to TRBJ2-7; 8 bases match TRBD1. Germline V gives CDR1 MNHEY, CDR2 SVGAGI. The CDR3 runs 16 residues. V lost 0 bases to trimming and J lost 0 bases; unmatched junction nucleotides: 4. The CDR3 spells CASSYSRTGSSYEQYF. CDR3 DNA: TGTGCCAGCAGTTACTCGCGGACAGGGAGCTCCTACGAGCAGTACTTC.

The count of this clone is one. This rearrangement joins TRBV29-1 to TRBJ1-2, with no clear D. CDR1 and CDR2 (germline): SQVTM, ANQGSEA. V lost 6 bases to trimming and J lost 12 bases, with 23 bases between them. The CDR3 has 13 residues. This CDR3 reads CSVAPPPHLFHTF. The CDR3 nucleotides read TGCAGCGTCGCTCCACCCCCCCACTTGTTCCACACCTTC.

This clone showed up just once. The genes are TRBV5-1 and TRBJ1-4; D is possibly TRBD1 (5 bases). Germline V gene data show CDR1 as SGHRS and CDR2 as YFSETQ. The germline V and J ends were trimmed by 4 bases and 6 bases, with 16 bases remaining between them. The CDR3 is made up of 15 amino acids. The chain's CDR3 is CASSPKGWGDEKLFF. The CDR3 DNA reads TGCGCCAGCAGCCCGAAGGGATGGGGGGATGAAAAACTGTTTTTT.

This clone has just one count. The chain uses TRBV14 and TRBJ1-1; D call uncertain. Germline V gives CDR1 SGHDN, CDR2 FVKESK. V lost 4 bases and J 6 bases, leaving 15 bases between the germline ends. The length of the CDR3 is 14 residues. CDR3 region: CASSPAGPYAEAFF. CDR3 in DNA: TGTGCCAGCAGCCCCGCCGGCCCTTATGCTGAAGCTTTCTTT.

The chain links TRBV7-8 to TRBJ1-3, with TRBD1 matching over 7 bases. Germline V lookup: CDR1 SGHVS, CDR2 FQNEAQ. CDR3 length: 14 residues. With 6 bases clipped from V and 0 bases from J, the junction kept 2 bases outside the gene matches. The CDR3 region is CASRRDSSGNTIYF. The CDR3 DNA follows: TGTGCCAGCAGGAGGGACAGCTCTGGAAACACCATATATTTT.

The rearrangement links TRBV5-1 to TRBJ2-5; D gene ambiguous. V dropped 2 bases and J dropped 0 bases, with 5 bases sitting between them. Germline assignment: CDR1 SGHRS and CDR2 YFSETQ. This CDR3 region has 13 residues. In DNA form, the CDR3 reads TGCGCCAGCAGCTTACCAAACCAAGAGACCCAGTACTTC. Translating gives CASSLPNQETQYF.

CDR3 region: CASSIWGAGQPQHF. CDR3 in DNA: TGTGCCAGTAGTATTTGGGGGGCGGGGCAGCCCCAGCATTTT. The chain couples TRBV19 to TRBJ1-5, with D possibly TRBD1 on 6 matching bases. This CDR3 is 14 amino acids long. The V gene's germline CDR1 is LNHDA and CDR2 SQIVND (reference sequence). Trimming took off 3 bases at V and 7 bases at J, with 13 bases between the two ends.

This chain joins TRBV7-2 and TRBJ2-1; the D is unclear. V was trimmed by 1 base and J by 0 bases, leaving 4 bases between them. This CDR3 contains 14 residues. The germline gives CDR1 SGHTA, CDR2 FQGNSA. The CDR3 sequence: CASSLDHSYNEQFF. The CDR3 bases are TGTGCCAGCAGCTTAGACCACTCCTACAATGAGCAGTTCTTC.

The chain is built from TRBV7-9 and TRBJ1-5; the D gene is possibly TRBD1 (5 bases). The CDR3 consists of 14 residues. The germline V gene encodes CDR1 SEHNR and CDR2 FQNEAQ (reference sequence). Trimming left V 5 bases short and J 8 bases short, with 16 bases between. The CDR3, as DNA: TGTGCCAGCAGCCGGGGGGAGGGTAGGGAGCCCCAGCATTTT. As protein: CASSRGEGREPQHF.

The rearrangement links TRBV6-2 or TRBV6-3 to TRBJ2-2; D is uncertain. Germline-derived CDR1 and CDR2 are MNHEY and SVGEGT. The CDR3 is 13 residues long. With 4 bases removed from V and 2 bases from J, the gap between germline ends came to 5 bases. CDR3 sequence reads: CASSSRNTGELFF. Written as DNA, the CDR3 is TGTGCCAGCAGTTCTCGAAACACCGGGGAGCTGTTTTTT.

The chain's CDR3 is CASSQDREQFF. In DNA, the CDR3 is TGTGCCAGCAGCCAAGATCGGGAGCAGTTCTTC. The chain has TRBV3-1 (or the pseudogene TRBV3-2) and TRBJ2-1, with D uncertain. The CDR3 spans 11 residues. Germline lookup yields CDR1 LGHDT and CDR2 YNNKEL (reference sequence). V gave up 0 bases and J gave up 10 bases, with 4 bases separating them.

The chain employs TRBV30 and TRBJ1-2, with unresolved D. CDR3 length: 15 amino acids. Trimming stripped 4 bases from V and 0 bases from J, with 15 bases between. The V gene's germline CDR1 is GTSNPN and CDR2 SVGIG (reference sequence). Written as DNA, the CDR3 is TGTGCCTGGAACAGACACCCAAATCCTAACTATGGCTACACCTTC. As protein: CAWNRHPNPNYGYTF. Complete variable domain (other parts from reference TRBV30 and TRBJ1-2): SQTIHQWPATLVQPVGSPLSLECTVEGTSNPNLYWYRQAAGRGLQLLFYSVGIGQISSEVPQNLSASRPQDRQFILSSKKLLLSDSGFYLCAWNRHPNPNYGYTFGSGTRLTVV.

V usage is TRBV11-3 and J usage is TRBJ2-7, with D unclear. This CDR3 comprises 12 residues. The germline V and J ends were trimmed by 1 base and 5 bases, with 6 bases remaining between them. The germline CDR1 and CDR2 sequences are SGHNT and YENEEA. CDR3 bases: TGTGCCAGCAGCTTAGTCGGCGACGAGCAGTACTTC. This sequence encodes CASSLVGDEQYF.

This clone came up a few times. V and J are TRBV6-1 and TRBJ1-5; tentative D call: TRBD1 (5 bases). The CDR3 extends over 14 amino acids. CDR1 MNHNS and CDR2 SASEGT come from the germline V gene. V lost 1 base and J lost 6, with 10 bases in between. This chain's CDR3 is CASSEGGRAQPQHF. DNA for the CDR3: TGTGCCAGCAGTGAAGGGGGCAGGGCTCAGCCCCAGCATTTT.

The V and J genes are TRBV11-2 and TRBJ2-5, with TRBD1 as a possible D gene (5 bases). The germline gives CDR1 SGHAT, CDR2 FQNNGV. V was cut by 4 bases and J by 7 bases, with 16 bases left in between. The CDR3 is made up of 14 amino acids. DNA for the CDR3: TGTGCCAGCAGCTCCTTCAGGGCCCCTGGGACCCAGTACTTC. Translating gives CASSSFRAPGTQYF.

V is TRBV28 and J is TRBJ1-1; D not resolved. Trimming left V 3 bases short and J 0 bases short, with 8 bases between. Per the germline V gene, CDR1 is MDHEN and CDR2 is SYDVKM. The CDR3 runs 14 residues. The CDR3 sequence is CASSFRIVNTEAFF. As DNA, the CDR3 is TGTGCCAGCAGTTTTCGCATAGTGAACACTGAAGCTTTCTTT.